The 14 T cell receptor beta chains reported below all come from one sample, sequenced in a study of T cell responses to AZD1222 COVID-19 vaccine. The method was immunoSEQ multiplex PCR; TCRdb's version includes in-frame clones alone and lacks a portion of them. In the table there are 150,000 to 200,000 clones, roughly 92% of which are singletons. The specimen was peripheral blood, collected 28 days after the second AZD1222 dose. These receptors originate from an adult who received the AZD1222 COVID-19 vaccine.

This chain uses TRBV3-1 (or the pseudogene TRBV3-2) with TRBJ1-2; D is unclear. V dropped 0 bases and J dropped 5 bases, with 7 bases sitting between them. The CDR3 contains 13 residues. Germline values: CDR1 LGHDT, CDR2 YNNKEL (reference sequence). The CDR3 reads CASSQEPGYGYTF. The CDR3 DNA reads as TGTGCCAGCAGCCAAGAACCGGGGTATGGCTACACCTTC.

The chain carries TRBV3-1 (or the pseudogene TRBV3-2) and TRBJ2-1; 7 bases align to TRBD2. This CDR3 has 13 residues. Germline lookup yields CDR1 LGHDT and CDR2 YNNKEL (reference sequence). With 1 base clipped from V and 10 bases from J, the junction kept 4 bases outside the gene matches. CDR3 nucleotide sequence: TGTGCCAGCAGCCAAGGGTTCGGGAGGGAGCAGTTCTTC. This translates into CASSQGFGREQFF.

This clone was seen a few times. This chain uses TRBV19 with TRBJ2-1, with TRBD2 identical over 11 bases. V was pared by 5 bases and J by 9 bases, with 9 bases of the junction left unmatched. The CDR3 runs to 15 residues. Germline-derived CDR1 and CDR2 are LNHDA and SQIVND (reference sequence). The CDR3 DNA reads as TGTGCCAGTAGTCCACTAGCGGGGGAGCTGGGTGAGCAGTTCTTC. This sequence encodes CASSPLAGELGEQFF.

The chain employs TRBV7-7 and TRBJ1-1, with 10 bases that match TRBD1. From germline, CDR1 is SSHAT and CDR2 FNYEAQ (reference sequence). V was pared by 10 bases and J by 4 bases, with 12 bases of the junction left unmatched. The length of the CDR3 is 15 residues. CDR3 sequence: CANPGQGNQVTEAFF. In DNA, the CDR3 is TGTGCCAACCCGGGACAGGGGAACCAGGTCACTGAAGCTTTCTTT.

The J gene is TRBJ1-2, the V gene TRBV7-2; the match to TRBD1 covers 8 bases. Per the germline V gene, CDR1 is SGHTA and CDR2 is FQGNSA. The CDR3 length is 14 residues. With 5 bases clipped from V and 10 bases from J, the junction kept 12 bases outside the gene matches. The CDR3 nucleotides read TGTGCCAGCAGCCCTGGTGGACAGGGAAATCCCTACACCTTC. Protein: CASSPGGQGNPYTF.

This rearrangement joins TRBV5-6 to TRBJ1-6; tentatively, D is TRBD1 (6 bases). The germline V and J ends were trimmed by 5 bases and 4 bases, with 16 bases remaining between them. The CDR3 runs 16 residues. CDR1 is SGHDT, CDR2 YYEEEE, per germline. In DNA, the CDR3 is TGTGCCAGCAGTCCCGGCGGAAGGGGGTATAATTCACCCCTCCACTTT. This translates into CASSPGGRGYNSPLHF.

The chain uses TRBV3-1 (or the pseudogene TRBV3-2) and TRBJ2-1, with 9 bases identical to TRBD2. Germline V CDR1 and CDR2: LGHDT, YNNKEL (reference sequence). Losses at the gene ends were 5 bases for V and 4 bases for J; bases not matched to a gene: 6. CDR3 length equals 15 residues. This CDR3 reads CASSLLAGPYNEQFF. The DNA for the CDR3 is TGTGCCAGCAGCTTACTAGCGGGCCCTTACAATGAGCAGTTCTTC.

The rearrangement uses TRBV7-8 and TRBJ1-4, with no clear D. The germline CDR1 and CDR2 sequences are SGHVS and FQNEAQ. There are 13 residues in the CDR3. The ends were cut back, 3 bases at V and 7 bases at J, with 9 bases in the middle. The CDR3 loop is CASSFQEGEKLFF. The CDR3 region has the DNA TGTGCCAGCAGCTTCCAGGAGGGTGAAAAACTGTTTTTT. Full variable domain (outside the CDR3, taken from reference TRBV7-8 and TRBJ1-4): GAGVSQSPRYKVAKRGQDVALRCDPISGHVSLFWYQQALGQGPEFLTYFQNEAQLDKSGLPSDRFFAERPEGSVSTLKIQRTQQEDSAVYLCASSFQEGEKLFFGSGTQLSVL.

The rearrangement uses TRBV12-5 and TRBJ1-3; no firm D call. The CDR3 sequence is 13 residues long. The germline V gene has CDR1 LGHNT and CDR2 FRNRAP. V was clipped by 0 bases and J by 7 bases, with 7 bases between them. The CDR3 region is CASGLVSGNTIYF. The DNA of the CDR3 is TGTGCTAGTGGTTTGGTATCGGGTAACACCATATATTTT.

V and J are TRBV9 and TRBJ1-6, with unresolved D. Between the trimmed V and J ends, which lost 0 bases and 5 bases, there was a span of 0 bases. Germline loops: CDR1 SGDLS, CDR2 YYNGEE. The CDR3 is 12 amino acids. CDR3 amino acids: CASSVDNSPLHF. The CDR3 bases are TGTGCCAGCAGCGTAGATAATTCACCCCTCCACTTT.

The chain links TRBV5-1 to TRBJ2-7; 9 bases agree with TRBD1. The germline CDR1 and CDR2 sequences are SGHRS and YFSETQ. J was trimmed by 5 bases and V by 0 bases; bases with no gene match: 9. This CDR3 has 16 amino acids. CDR3 amino acids: CASSLGPGTGFNEQYF. DNA of the CDR3: TGCGCCAGCAGCTTGGGGCCCGGGACAGGGTTTAACGAGCAGTACTTC.

About this clone: The sample contains more than one DNA sequence encoding this CDR3. V is TRBV9 and J is TRBJ1-1; no reliable D call. Deletions cut 3 bases from V and 2 bases from J, with 5 bases between. This CDR3 is 12 amino acids long. The germline V gene has CDR1 SGDLS and CDR2 YYNGEE. The CDR3 nucleotides read TGTGCCAGCAGCGGACTAAACACTGAAGCTTTCTTT. It codes for CASSGLNTEAFF.

The V and J genes are TRBV9 and TRBJ1-2; D may be TRBD1 (6 bases). V lost 3 bases and J 7 bases, leaving 22 bases between the germline ends. Germline V gene lookup returns CDR1 SGDLS and CDR2 YYNGEE. The CDR3 totals 16 residues. This chain's CDR3 is CASSGTEGVGVGGYTF. CDR3 nucleotides: TGTGCCAGCAGCGGAACTGAGGGGGTGGGAGTCGGTGGCTACACCTTC.

The chain has TRBV27 and TRBJ2-7, with TRBD2 matching over 13 bases. With 3 bases clipped from V and 3 bases from J, the junction kept 5 bases outside the gene matches. Germline lookup yields CDR1 MNHEY and CDR2 SMNVEV (reference sequence). The CDR3 totals 16 residues. CDR3 nucleotides: TGTGCCAGCAGTTTGGCGGGACTAGCGGGGATCTACGAGCAGTACTTC. Its protein product is CASSLAGLAGIYEQYF.